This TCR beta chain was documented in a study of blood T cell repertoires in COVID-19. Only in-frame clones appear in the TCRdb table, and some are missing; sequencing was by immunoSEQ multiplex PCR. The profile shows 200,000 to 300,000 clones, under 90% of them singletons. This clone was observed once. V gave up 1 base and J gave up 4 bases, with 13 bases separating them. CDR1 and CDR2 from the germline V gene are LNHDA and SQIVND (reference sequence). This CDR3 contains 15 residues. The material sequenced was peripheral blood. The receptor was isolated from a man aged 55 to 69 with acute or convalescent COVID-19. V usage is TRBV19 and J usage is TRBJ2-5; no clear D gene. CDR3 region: CASSIAFFRSETQYF. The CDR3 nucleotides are TGTGCCAGTAGTATAGCTTTTTTCCGTTCAGAGACCCAGTACTTC.